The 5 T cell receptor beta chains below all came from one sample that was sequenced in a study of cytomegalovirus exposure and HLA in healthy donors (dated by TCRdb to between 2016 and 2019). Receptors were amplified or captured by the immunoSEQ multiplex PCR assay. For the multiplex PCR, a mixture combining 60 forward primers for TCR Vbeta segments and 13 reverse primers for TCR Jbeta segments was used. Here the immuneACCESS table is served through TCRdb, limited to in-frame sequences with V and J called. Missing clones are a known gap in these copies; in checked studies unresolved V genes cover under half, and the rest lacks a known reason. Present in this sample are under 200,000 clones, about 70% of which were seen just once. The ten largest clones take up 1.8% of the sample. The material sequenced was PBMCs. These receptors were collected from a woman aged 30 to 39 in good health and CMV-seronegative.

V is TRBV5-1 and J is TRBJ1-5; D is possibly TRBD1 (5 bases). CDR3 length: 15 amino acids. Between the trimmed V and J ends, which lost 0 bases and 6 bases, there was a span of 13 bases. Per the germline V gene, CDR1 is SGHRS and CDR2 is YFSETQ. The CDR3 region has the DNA TGCGCCAGCAGCTTGGTAGCAGGACAAGCTCAGCCCCAGCATTTT. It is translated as CASSLVAGQAQPQHF.

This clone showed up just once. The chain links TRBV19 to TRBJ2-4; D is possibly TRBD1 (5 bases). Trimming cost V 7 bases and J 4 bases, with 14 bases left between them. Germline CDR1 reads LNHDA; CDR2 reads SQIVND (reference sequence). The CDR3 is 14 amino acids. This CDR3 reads CASTQRTRKNIQYF. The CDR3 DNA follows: TGTGCCAGTACCCAAAGGACACGAAAAAACATTCAGTACTTC.

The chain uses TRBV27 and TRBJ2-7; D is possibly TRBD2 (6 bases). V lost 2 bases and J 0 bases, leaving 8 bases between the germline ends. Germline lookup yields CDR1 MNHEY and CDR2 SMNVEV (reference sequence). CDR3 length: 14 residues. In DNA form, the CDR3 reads TGTGCCAGCAGTTTAGCGGGGTACTCCTACGAGCAGTACTTC. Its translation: CASSLAGYSYEQYF.

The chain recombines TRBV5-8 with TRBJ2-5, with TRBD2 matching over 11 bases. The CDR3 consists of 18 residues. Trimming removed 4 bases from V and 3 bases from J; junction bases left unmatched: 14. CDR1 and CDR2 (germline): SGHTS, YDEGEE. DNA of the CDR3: TGTGCCAGCAGCCCGGGGGGGCTAGCGGGAGGCCCCAAAGAGACCCAGTACTTC. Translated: CASSPGGLAGGPKETQYF.

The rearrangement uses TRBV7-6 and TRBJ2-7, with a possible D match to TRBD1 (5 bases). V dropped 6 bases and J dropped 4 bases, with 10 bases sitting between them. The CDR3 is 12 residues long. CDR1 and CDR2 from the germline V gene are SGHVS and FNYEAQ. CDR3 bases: TGTGCCAGCAGTACCCAGGGTTACGAGCAGTACTTC. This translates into CASSTQGYEQYF.